This T cell receptor beta chain was captured by sequencing in a study of T cells in Graves' hyperthyroidism and ophthalmopathy. This clonotype has a count of ten or more. CDR3 length: 14 amino acids. V lost 4 bases and J lost 2, with 11 bases in between. Germline assignment: CDR1 LGHDT and CDR2 YNNKEL (reference sequence). Authors of the study amplified TCR beta CDR3 regions from RNA transcripts. First-round RT-PCR of the TCR CDR3 relied on the HTBI primer set. MiXCR, applied by TCRdb to the multiplex PCR reads, yields one record per CDR3 protein. Among 350,000 to 400,000 distinct CDR3 sequences, about 16% were seen once, and the ten largest hold approximately 29%.

The sequence was collected from a young woman with Graves' hyperthyroidism. The source material was blood. The V and J genes are TRBV3-1 and TRBJ1-1; TRBD1 is a possible D gene (6 bases). CDR3 in DNA: TGTGCCAGCAGCCGTACCAGGGGAAACACTGAAGCTTTCTTT. The encoded protein is CASSRTRGNTEAFF.